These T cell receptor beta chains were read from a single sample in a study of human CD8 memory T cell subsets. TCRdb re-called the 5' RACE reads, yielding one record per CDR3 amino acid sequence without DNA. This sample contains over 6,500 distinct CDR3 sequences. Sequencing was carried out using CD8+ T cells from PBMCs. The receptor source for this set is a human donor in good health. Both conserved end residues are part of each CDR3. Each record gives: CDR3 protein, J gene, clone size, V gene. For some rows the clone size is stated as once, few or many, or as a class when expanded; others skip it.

CDR3: CASSNMGGHSYEQYF
J: TRBJ2-7
size: -
V: TRBV19

CDR3: CSAKGLAEETQYF
J: TRBJ2-5
size: -
V: TRBV20-1

CDR3: CASSLTWTGSPLNTEAFF
J: TRBJ1-1
size: -
V: TRBV5-1

CDR3: CASSQDSERGTNEQFF
J: TRBJ2-1
size: medium-sized
V: TRBV14

CDR3: CSAAMGQGVYGYTF
J: TRBJ1-2
size: -
V: TRBV20-1

CDR3: CASSSGTGEVFF
J: TRBJ1-1
size: medium-sized
V: TRBV7-3

CDR3: CAISKQGAYEQYF
J: TRBJ2-7
size: medium-sized
V: TRBV10-3

CDR3: CASSQGQSIEAFF
J: TRBJ1-1
size: -
V: TRBV3-1

CDR3: CASSDRSEYEQYF
J: TRBJ2-7
size: -
V: TRBV2

CDR3: CASSYQQNTEAFF
J: TRBJ1-1
size: medium-sized
V: TRBV7-8

CDR3: CASSFRRGGAYNEQFF
J: TRBJ2-1
size: -
V: TRBV12-3/TRBV12-4

CDR3: CARRETGQGTYGYTF
J: TRBJ1-2
size: -
V: TRBV2

CDR3: CSAIGGRSSYNEQFF
J: TRBJ2-1
size: -
V: TRBV20-1

CDR3: CASGYGQLSNQPQHF
J: TRBJ1-5
size: medium-sized
V: TRBV12-5

CDR3: CASSPPPVMNTEAFF
J: TRBJ1-1
size: medium-sized
V: TRBV18

CDR3: CSARNQYREGRGSYNEQFF
J: TRBJ2-1
size: -
V: TRBV20-1

CDR3: CASSLSRWGNEQFF
J: TRBJ2-1
size: -
V: TRBV28

CDR3: CASSLGHSTYEQYF
J: TRBJ2-7
size: -
V: TRBV5-1

CDR3: CASSGSRTSGIINNEQFF
J: TRBJ2-1
size: -
V: TRBV9

CDR3: CASSLERFSDYYEQYF
J: TRBJ2-7
size: -
V: TRBV5-6

CDR3: CASSPPSNAAGQYF
J: TRBJ2-7
size: -
V: TRBV4-1

CDR3: CASSIGLYNEQFF
J: TRBJ2-1
size: -
V: TRBV19

CDR3: CASSLGTDQPQHF
J: TRBJ1-5
size: medium-sized
V: TRBV7-9

CDR3: CASSLVPSGEGTDTQYF
J: TRBJ2-3
size: -
V: TRBV5-5

CDR3: CASSQGVLAASYEQYF
J: TRBJ2-7
size: -
V: TRBV4-3

CDR3: CASSGPRGPLHF
J: TRBJ1-6
size: medium-sized
V: TRBV28

CDR3: CASSLGGGQPQHF
J: TRBJ1-5
size: large
V: TRBV5-5

CDR3: CASKTTGSNQPQHF
J: TRBJ1-5
size: -
V: TRBV27

CDR3: CASSLANFVQLSTDTQYF
J: TRBJ2-3
size: medium-sized
V: TRBV5-1

CDR3: CASSPNWRGLVDEQFF
J: TRBJ2-1
size: -
V: TRBV7-9

CDR3: CSARDLGLNTEAFF
J: TRBJ1-1
size: -
V: TRBV20-1

CDR3: CSGLRNTGELFF
J: TRBJ2-2
size: -
V: TRBV29-1

CDR3: CASSRQGVYEQYF
J: TRBJ2-7
size: -
V: TRBV7-9

CDR3: CASSESVQNEQFF
J: TRBJ2-1
size: -
V: TRBV25-1

CDR3: CASSPTGLIRTDTQYF
J: TRBJ2-3
size: -
V: TRBV27

CDR3: CTTGTGGNQPQHF
J: TRBJ1-5
size: -
V: TRBV27

CDR3: CASSFPVAGATGELFF
J: TRBJ2-2
size: -
V: TRBV7-6

CDR3: CSASLAGVWDNEQFF
J: TRBJ2-1
size: -
V: TRBV20-1

CDR3: CATSETGADTGELFF
J: TRBJ2-2
size: -
V: TRBV24-1

CDR3: CASSTPRRGGTYEQYF
J: TRBJ2-7
size: -
V: TRBV7-9

CDR3: CASSLAGGTETQYF
J: TRBJ2-5
size: -
V: TRBV5-4

CDR3: CSATAGLPADEQYF
J: TRBJ2-7
size: -
V: TRBV20-1

CDR3: CSVIAILAGAYNEQFF
J: TRBJ2-1
size: -
V: TRBV29-1

CDR3: CASSSIGANTEAFF
J: TRBJ1-1
size: -
V: TRBV27

CDR3: CASSQDPDSTCLAWAKNIQYF
J: TRBJ2-4
size: medium-sized
V: TRBV4-3

CDR3: CSASTRGPRTDTQYF
J: TRBJ2-3
size: -
V: TRBV20-1

CDR3: CASSSPSQGYEQFF
J: TRBJ2-1
size: -
V: TRBV6-2/TRBV6-3

CDR3: CASSPSKGGGDIQYF
J: TRBJ2-4
size: -
V: TRBV11-2

CDR3: CASSPGLDYEQYF
J: TRBJ2-7
size: -
V: TRBV19

CDR3: CASSQGESSTDTQYF
J: TRBJ2-3
size: medium-sized
V: TRBV4-2

CDR3: CASGLGLAGEFVHEQYF
J: TRBJ2-7
size: -
V: TRBV12-5

CDR3: CASSLAVSKLANNEQYF
J: TRBJ2-7
size: -
V: TRBV5-1

CDR3: CASSFKQGETQYF
J: TRBJ2-5
size: -
V: TRBV7-9

CDR3: CASSQNRAGGYGYTF
J: TRBJ1-2
size: -
V: TRBV27

CDR3: CASSLDRGGQPQHF
J: TRBJ1-5
size: -
V: TRBV28